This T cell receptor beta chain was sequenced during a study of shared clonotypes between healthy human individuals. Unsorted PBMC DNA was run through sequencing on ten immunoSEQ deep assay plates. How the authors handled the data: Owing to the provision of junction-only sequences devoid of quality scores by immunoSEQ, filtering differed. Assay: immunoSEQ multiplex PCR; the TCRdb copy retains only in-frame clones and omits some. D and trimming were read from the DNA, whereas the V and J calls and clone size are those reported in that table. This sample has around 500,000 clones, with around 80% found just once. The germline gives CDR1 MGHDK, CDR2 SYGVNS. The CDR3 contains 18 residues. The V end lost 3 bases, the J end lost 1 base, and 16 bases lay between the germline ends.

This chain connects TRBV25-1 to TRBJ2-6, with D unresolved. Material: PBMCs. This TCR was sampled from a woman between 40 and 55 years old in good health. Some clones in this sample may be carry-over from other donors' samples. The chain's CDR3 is CASSDSSSPRSGANVLTF. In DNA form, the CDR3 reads TGTGCCAGCAGTGATTCGAGCTCCCCCCGGTCTGGGGCCAACGTCCTGACTTTC.